Given below is one T cell receptor (beta chain) in context. The CDR3 is 14 amino acids. Trimming took 0 bases from V and 6 from J, leaving 9 bases between them. Per the germline V gene, CDR1 is LGHDT and CDR2 is YNNKEL (reference sequence). This record comes from a study of CD8 T cells in Susac syndrome. The study used treatment-naive patients who had stable or active relapsing-remitting disease as multiple sclerosis controls. With random hexamers, 0.5 to 1 ug RNA was reverse transcribed. MiXCR, run by TCRdb on the immunoSEQ multiplex PCR reads, gives a single entry per CDR3 protein. Of around 150,000 distinct CDR3 sequences in the sample, approximately 93% are singletons; the top ten hold about 0.094%.

This chain joins TRBV3-1 and TRBJ1-3; D is ambiguous. The TCR was taken from a human donor with multiple sclerosis. Sequencing was performed on CD4+ T cells from PBMCs. For the CDR3, the DNA is TGTGCCAGCAGCCAAGATACGATGGAAAACACCATATATTTT. Translating gives CASSQDTMENTIYF.